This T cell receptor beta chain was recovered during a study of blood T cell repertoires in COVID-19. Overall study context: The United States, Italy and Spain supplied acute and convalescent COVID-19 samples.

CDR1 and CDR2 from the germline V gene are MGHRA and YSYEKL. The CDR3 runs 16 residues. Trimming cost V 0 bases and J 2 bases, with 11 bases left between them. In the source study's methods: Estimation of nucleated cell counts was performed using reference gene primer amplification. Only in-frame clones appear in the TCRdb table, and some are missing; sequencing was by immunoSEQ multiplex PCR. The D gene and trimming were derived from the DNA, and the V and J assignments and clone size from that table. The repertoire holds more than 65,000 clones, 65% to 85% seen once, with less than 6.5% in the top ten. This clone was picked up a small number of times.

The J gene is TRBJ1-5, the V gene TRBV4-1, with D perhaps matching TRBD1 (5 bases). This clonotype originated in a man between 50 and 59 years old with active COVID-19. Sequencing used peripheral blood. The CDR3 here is CASSQDYRSGNQPQHF. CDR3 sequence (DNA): TGCGCCAGCAGCCAAGATTACAGGAGTGGCAATCAGCCCCAGCATTTT.